These T cell receptor beta chains were read from a single sample in a study of cytomegalovirus exposure and HLA in healthy donors. Libraries were prepared by immunoSEQ multiplex PCR; TCRdb keeps only in-frame clonotypes and omits some of them. The sample holds around 140,000 clones, 70% to 80% seen once. The sequencing input was PBMCs. Every receptor here comes from a middle-aged man in good health and CMV-seropositive. The CDR3 runs from the conserved cysteine through the conserved F or W. Fields, in order: CDR3 protein, V gene, clone size. Clone size appears in some rows only: once, few, many, or a class for an expanded clone.

CDR3aa: CASSLGGLAGGHEQYF; v_gene: TRBV11-2; abundance: .
CDR3aa: CASTPPGAGQPQHF; v_gene: TRBV5-8; abundance: .
CDR3aa: CASSLEGGRAYNEQFF; v_gene: TRBV7-2; abundance: once
CDR3aa: CASRPGQYNQPQHF; v_gene: TRBV27; abundance: .
CDR3aa: CASSPREHNPGKGAYGYTF; v_gene: TRBV21-1; abundance: .
CDR3aa: CASSFTRQNFNEKLFF; v_gene: TRBV5-1; abundance: .
CDR3aa: CASSDGVRPGGNEQFF; v_gene: TRBV6-1; abundance: .
CDR3aa: CASSLTGVSSYEQYF; v_gene: TRBV27; abundance: .
CDR3aa: CASSLSGENTEAFF; v_gene: TRBV5-1; abundance: .
CDR3aa: CASSGSESSYEQYF; v_gene: TRBV9; abundance: .
CDR3aa: CASQGRGTGELFF; v_gene: TRBV28; abundance: .
CDR3aa: CASSFGRTNENLFF; v_gene: TRBV7-9; abundance: once
CDR3aa: CASRDRQKETQYF; v_gene: TRBV18; abundance: .
CDR3aa: CASSPPSGNGDTQYF; v_gene: TRBV18; abundance: once
CDR3aa: CASGRTGYGYTF; v_gene: TRBV28; abundance: .
CDR3aa: CASSFAGTGGLGETQYF; v_gene: TRBV7-9; abundance: .
CDR3aa: CASSLTAGDTGELFF; v_gene: TRBV7-9; abundance: .
CDR3aa: CAISDPSGRPQFF; v_gene: TRBV10-3; abundance: .
CDR3aa: CASSPRLSEGQETQYF; v_gene: TRBV9; abundance: few
CDR3aa: CASTRGYGAGNTIYF; v_gene: TRBV5-6; abundance: .
CDR3aa: CAWNPGNSINEKLFF; v_gene: TRBV30; abundance: .
CDR3aa: CSVEGTGGNEQYF; v_gene: TRBV29-1; abundance: .
CDR3aa: CASSLEAQGTDTQYF; v_gene: TRBV5-4; abundance: .
CDR3aa: CASSSLTPDRTSTDTQYF; v_gene: TRBV27; abundance: .
CDR3aa: CASSLDQAFYEQYF; v_gene: TRBV5-1; abundance: .
CDR3aa: CASSPGVTGELFF; v_gene: TRBV19; abundance: .
CDR3aa: CASSVAAGGRVSYNEQFF; v_gene: TRBV9; abundance: .
CDR3aa: CASRGDRSYSEQFF; v_gene: TRBV4-1; abundance: .
CDR3aa: CASSISGEGYNEQFF; v_gene: TRBV19; abundance: .
CDR3aa: CASSLGPTGSYEQYF; v_gene: TRBV28; abundance: .
CDR3aa: CSAIPDTEAFF; v_gene: TRBV20-1; abundance: once
CDR3aa: CAISERGRDTEAFF; v_gene: TRBV10-3; abundance: .
CDR3aa: CASSLLAGVKANEQFF; v_gene: TRBV13; abundance: .
CDR3aa: CASNRDYSYNEQFF; v_gene: TRBV27; abundance: .
CDR3aa: CASSYSGTGDTGELFF; v_gene: TRBV6-5; abundance: .
CDR3aa: CASSLQGQGIGTQYF; v_gene: TRBV5-4; abundance: .
CDR3aa: CASSVAGDGYTF; v_gene: TRBV9; abundance: few
CDR3aa: CAISESGTSIHYEQYF; v_gene: TRBV10-3; abundance: .
CDR3aa: CASSPRDNSYEQYF; v_gene: TRBV19; abundance: .
CDR3aa: CASSKDRYQETQYF; v_gene: TRBV5-4; abundance: .
CDR3aa: CSVGGGDTDTQYF; v_gene: TRBV29-1; abundance: .
CDR3aa: CASSFDRSRQFF; v_gene: TRBV5-1; abundance: .
CDR3aa: CASSPGQGSYNEQFF; v_gene: TRBV4-2; abundance: .